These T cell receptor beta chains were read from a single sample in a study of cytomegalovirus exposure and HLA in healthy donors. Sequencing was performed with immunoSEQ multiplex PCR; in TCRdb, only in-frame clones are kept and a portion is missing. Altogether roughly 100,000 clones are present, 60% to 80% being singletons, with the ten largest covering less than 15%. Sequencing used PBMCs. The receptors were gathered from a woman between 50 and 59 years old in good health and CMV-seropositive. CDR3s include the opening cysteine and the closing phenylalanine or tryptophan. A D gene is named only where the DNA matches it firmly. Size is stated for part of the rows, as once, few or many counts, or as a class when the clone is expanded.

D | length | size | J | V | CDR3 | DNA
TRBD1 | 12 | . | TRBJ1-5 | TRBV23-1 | CASGQGNQPQHF | TGCGCCAGCGGACAGGGCAATCAGCCCCAGCATTTT
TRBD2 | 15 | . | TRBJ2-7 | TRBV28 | CASSLAREGLNEQYF | TGTGCCAGCAGTTTAGCTCGGGAGGGCCTGAACGAGCAGTACTTC
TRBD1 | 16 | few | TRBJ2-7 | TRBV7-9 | CASRKLGRDSSYEQYF | TGTGCCAGCAGAAAATTGGGTAGGGACAGCTCCTACGAGCAGTACTTC
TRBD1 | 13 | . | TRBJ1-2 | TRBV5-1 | CASSLTGEGGYTF | TGCGCCAGCAGCCTGACAGGGGAGGGTGGCTACACCTTC
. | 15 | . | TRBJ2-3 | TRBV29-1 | CSVDWPSSCTDTQYF | TGCAGCGTTGATTGGCCGTCCTCGTGCACAGATACGCAGTATTTT
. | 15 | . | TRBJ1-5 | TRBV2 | CASRGTRVSNQPQHF | TGTGCCAGCAGGGGGACAAGGGTCAGCAATCAGCCCCAGCATTTT
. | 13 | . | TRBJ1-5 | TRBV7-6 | CASSPTRDQPQHF | TGTGCCAGCAGCCCAACTAGGGATCAGCCCCAGCATTTT
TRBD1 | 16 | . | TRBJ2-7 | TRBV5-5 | CASSLDFRDRVHEQYF | TGTGCCAGCAGCTTGGACTTTCGTGACAGGGTCCACGAGCAGTACTTC
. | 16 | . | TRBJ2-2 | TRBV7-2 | CASSIRAGPNTGELFF | TGTGCCAGCAGCATACGGGCGGGGCCTAACACCGGGGAGCTGTTTTTT
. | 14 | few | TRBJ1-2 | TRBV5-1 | CASSLEPGNYGYTF | TGCGCCAGCAGCTTGGAACCGGGGAACTATGGCTACACCTTC
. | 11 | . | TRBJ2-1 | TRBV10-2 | CATRRNNEQFF | TGCGCCACTCGGCGGAACAATGAGCAGTTCTTC
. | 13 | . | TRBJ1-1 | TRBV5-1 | CASSFQAPREAFF | TGCGCCAGCAGCTTCCAGGCCCCCAGGGAAGCTTTCTTT
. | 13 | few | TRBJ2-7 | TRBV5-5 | CASSFEGVWEQYF | TGTGCCAGCAGCTTTGAGGGGGTGTGGGAGCAGTACTTC
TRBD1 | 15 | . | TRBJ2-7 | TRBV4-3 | CASSQGPGGHYEQYF | TGCGCCAGCAGCCAAGGTCCAGGGGGTCACTACGAGCAGTACTTC
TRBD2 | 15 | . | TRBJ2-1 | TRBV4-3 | CASSQVGGPYNEQFF | TGCGCCAGCAGCCAAGTGGGAGGGCCCTACAATGAGCAGTTCTTC
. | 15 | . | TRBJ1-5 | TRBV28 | CASRPDGRLNQPQHF | TGTGCCAGCAGACCTGACGGGAGACTTAATCAGCCCCAGCATTTT
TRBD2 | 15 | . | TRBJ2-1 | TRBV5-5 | CASSRGTSVEGEQFF | TGTGCCAGCAGCCGGGGGACTAGCGTCGAAGGTGAGCAGTTCTTC
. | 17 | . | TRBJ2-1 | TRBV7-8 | CASPPDGRPGPYNEQFF | TGTGCCAGCCCCCCTGACGGACGGCCAGGGCCCTACAATGAGCAGTTCTTC
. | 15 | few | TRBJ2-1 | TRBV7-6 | CASSSHGSANNEQFF | TGTGCCAGCAGCTCCCACGGGTCGGCCAACAATGAGCAGTTCTTC
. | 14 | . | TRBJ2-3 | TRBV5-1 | CASSPGGGQDTQYF | TGCGCCAGCAGCCCGGGAGGGGGCCAGGATACGCAGTATTTT
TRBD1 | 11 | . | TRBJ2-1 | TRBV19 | CASNHRGEQFF | TGTGCCAGTAACCACAGGGGTGAGCAGTTCTTC
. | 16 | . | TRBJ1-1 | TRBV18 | CASSPGEPRTNTEAFF | TGTGCCAGCTCCCCCGGGGAACCGAGGACGAACACTGAAGCTTTCTTT
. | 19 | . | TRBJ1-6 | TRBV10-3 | CAISTAGRLTTSYNSPLHF | TGTGCCATCAGTACGGCGGGACGGCTAACAACATCCTATAATTCACCCCTCCACTTT
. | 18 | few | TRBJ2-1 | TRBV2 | CASSPILVDIQFVNEQFF | TGTGCCAGCAGCCCCATTTTGGTCGACATTCAGTTCGTCAATGAGCAGTTCTTC
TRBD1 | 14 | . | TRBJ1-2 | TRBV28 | CASSRTGPTYGYTF | TGTGCCAGCAGTAGGACAGGTCCTACTTATGGCTACACCTTC
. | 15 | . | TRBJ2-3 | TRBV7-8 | CASSSFSQSTDTQYF | TGTGCCAGCAGCTCCTTTTCCCAGAGCACAGATACGCAGTATTTT
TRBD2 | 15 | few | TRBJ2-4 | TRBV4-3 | CASSLTTSGSYIQYF | TGCGCCAGCAGCCTAACTACTAGCGGGAGTTACATTCAGTACTTC
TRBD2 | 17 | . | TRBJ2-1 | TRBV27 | CASALVASGSVYNEQFF | TGTGCCAGCGCCCTTGTAGCTAGCGGGTCGGTATACAATGAGCAGTTCTTC
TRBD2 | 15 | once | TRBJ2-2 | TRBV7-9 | CSSSPLADPTGELFF | TGTTCCAGCAGCCCACTAGCGGACCCGACCGGGGAGCTGTTTTTT
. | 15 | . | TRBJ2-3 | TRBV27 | CASSLEAGATDTQYF | TGTGCCAGCAGTTTAGAGGCGGGGGCCACAGATACGCAGTATTTT
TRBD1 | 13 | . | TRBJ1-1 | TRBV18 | CASSPTGETEAFF | TGTGCCAGCTCACCCACAGGGGAGACTGAAGCTTTCTTT
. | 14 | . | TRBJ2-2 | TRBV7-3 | CASSGQTSTGELFF | TGTGCCAGCAGCGGCCAGACTTCTACCGGGGAGCTGTTTTTT
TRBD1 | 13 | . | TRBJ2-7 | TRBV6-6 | CATRSGGSNEQYF | TGTGCCACCAGGTCAGGGGGATCCAACGAGCAGTACTTC
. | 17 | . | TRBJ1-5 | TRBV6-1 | CASSEGVQGIGRQPQHF | TGTGCCAGCAGTGAAGGGGTGCAGGGGATAGGGCGTCAGCCCCAGCATTTT
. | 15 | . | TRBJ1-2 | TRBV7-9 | CASSLAGRDLYGYTF | TGTGCCAGCAGCTTAGCTGGGCGGGACCTCTATGGCTACACCTTC
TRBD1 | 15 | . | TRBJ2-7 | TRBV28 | CASSSPGGGRYEQYF | TGTGCCAGCAGTTCCCCAGGGGGCGGACGGTACGAGCAGTACTTC
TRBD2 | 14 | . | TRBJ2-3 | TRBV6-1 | CASKTLADTDTQYF | TGTGCCAGCAAGACACTAGCGGACACAGATACGCAGTATTTT
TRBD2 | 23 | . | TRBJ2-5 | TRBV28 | CASSLSPDTPVGVRGGISETQYF | TGTGCCAGCAGTTTGTCCCCCGATACTCCCGTTGGTGTTCGGGGGGGGATTTCAGAGACCCAGTACTTC
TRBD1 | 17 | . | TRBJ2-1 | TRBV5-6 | CALFPGQGFSHLNEQFF | TGTGCCCTATTTCCGGGACAGGGATTCTCCCATTTAAATGAGCAGTTCTTC
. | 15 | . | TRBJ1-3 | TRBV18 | CASSPQAVGGNTIYF | TGTGCCAGCTCACCACAGGCCGTGGGCGGAAACACCATATATTTT
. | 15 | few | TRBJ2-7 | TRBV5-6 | CASSPRDSRSYEQYF | TGTGCCAGCAGTCCTAGGGACTCACGATCCTACGAGCAGTACTTC
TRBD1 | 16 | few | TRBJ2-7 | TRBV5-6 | CASSLLPGTGAYEQYF | TGTGCCAGCAGCTTGTTGCCCGGGACAGGGGCCTACGAGCAGTACTTC
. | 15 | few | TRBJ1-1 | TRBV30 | CAWTWPTRSGTEAFF | TGTGCCTGGACTTGGCCTACCCGGTCGGGGACTGAAGCTTTCTTT
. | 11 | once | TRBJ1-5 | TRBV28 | CASSLSGNWHF | TGTGCCAGCAGTTTATCAGGTAACTGGCATTTT
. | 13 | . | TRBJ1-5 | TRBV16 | CASREWPNQPQHF | TGTGCCAGCAGAGAATGGCCAAATCAGCCCCAGCATTTT
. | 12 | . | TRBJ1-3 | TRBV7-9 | CASSKSGNTIYF | TGTGCCAGCAGCAAATCAGGAAACACCATATATTTT
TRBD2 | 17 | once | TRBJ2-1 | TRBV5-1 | CASKGLAGGVTNNEQFF | TGCGCCAGCAAGGGACTAGCGGGAGGGGTGACAAACAATGAGCAGTTCTTC
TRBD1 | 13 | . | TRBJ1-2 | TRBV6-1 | CASSQGAYYGYTF | TGTGCCAGCAGTCAGGGGGCATACTATGGCTACACCTTC
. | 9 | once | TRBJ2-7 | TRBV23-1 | CARQNEQYF | TGCGCCAGACAAAACGAGCAGTACTTC
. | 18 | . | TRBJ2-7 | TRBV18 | CASSQRVQGPGSSYEQYF | TGTGCCAGCTCTCAGAGGGTACAGGGACCGGGTTCCTCCTACGAGCAGTACTTC
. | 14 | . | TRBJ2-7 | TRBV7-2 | CASTPRSPGYEQYF | TGTGCCAGCACCCCCAGGAGCCCGGGGTACGAGCAGTACTTC
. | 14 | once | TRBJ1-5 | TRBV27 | CASSLISGNQPQHF | TGTGCCAGCAGTTTAATCTCAGGGAATCAGCCCCAGCATTTT
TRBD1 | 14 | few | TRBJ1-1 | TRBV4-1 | CASSRQGANTEAFF | TGCGCCAGCAGCCGACAGGGGGCAAACACTGAAGCTTTCTTT
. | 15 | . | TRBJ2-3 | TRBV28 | CASSLTGSSTDTQYF | TGTGCCAGCAGCTTGACGGGGTCTAGCACAGATACGCAGTATTTT